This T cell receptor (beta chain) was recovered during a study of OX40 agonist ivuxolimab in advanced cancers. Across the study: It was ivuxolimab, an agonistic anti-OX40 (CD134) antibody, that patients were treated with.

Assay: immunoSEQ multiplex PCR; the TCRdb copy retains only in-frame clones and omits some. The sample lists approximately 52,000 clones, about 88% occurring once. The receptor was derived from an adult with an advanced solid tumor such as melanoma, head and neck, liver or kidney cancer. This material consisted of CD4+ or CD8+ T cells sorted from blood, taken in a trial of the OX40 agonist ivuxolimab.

CDR3 amino acids: CASSQRVADTQYF. The CDR3 region has the DNA TGCGCCAGCAGCCAAAGGGTTGCAGATACGCAGTATTTT. This rearrangement joins TRBV5-1 to TRBJ2-3; no reliable D call. Looked up from germline, CDR1 is SGHRS and CDR2 is YFSETQ. This CDR3 spans 13 amino acids. V gave up 4 bases and J gave up 4 bases, with 10 bases separating them.